Below are 3 T cell receptor beta chains sequenced from a single sample in a study of response to subunit inactivated influenza vaccine. TCRdb analysed the RT-PCR reads with MiXCR anew, one entry per CDR3 protein. The profile covers around 480,000 distinct CDR3 sequences, with 16% appearing a single time and less than 4% taken by the ten largest. Sequenced material: CD4+ T cells sorted from PBMCs, taken around 25 months after vaccination. These receptor sequences come from a man between 50 and 69 years old who received an inactivated influenza vaccine.

This clonotype came up many times. The chain links TRBV9 to TRBJ1-4; D perhaps matches TRBD1 (5 bases). V was trimmed by 2 bases and J by 8 bases, leaving 10 bases between them. The CDR3 loop spans 13 amino acids. Germline assignment: CDR1 SGDLS and CDR2 YYNGEE. The CDR3 region is CASSVSGNEKLFF. As DNA, the CDR3 is TGTGCCAGCAGCGTCTCAGGGAACGAAAAACTGTTTTTT.

The CDR3, as DNA: TGTGCCAGCAGTTTTGAGGACAGGGATGGCTACACCTTC. This translates into CASSFEDRDGYTF. This chain links TRBV12-3 or TRBV12-4 with TRBJ1-2, with TRBD1 matching over 8 bases. V lost 3 bases to trimming and J lost 6 bases; unmatched junction nucleotides: 3. This CDR3 is 13 amino acids long.

This clonotype was counted ten times or more. The chain is built from TRBV12-3 or TRBV12-4 and TRBJ2-7; D is undetermined. CDR3 length equals 13 residues. V lost 3 bases and J lost 5, with 11 bases in between. CDR3 in amino acids: CASSLDSPNEQYF. The DNA for the CDR3 is TGTGCCAGCAGTTTGGATAGTCCCAACGAGCAGTACTTC.